Listed below are T cell receptor beta chains from one sample, sequenced in a study of response to subunit inactivated influenza vaccine. MiXCR was run by TCRdb on the RT-PCR reads, yielding one entry per CDR3 protein. Here the sample spans 400,000 to 650,000 distinct CDR3 sequences, approximately 7.8% being singletons. Sequencing was performed on PBMCs from blood, taken about 24 months after vaccination. The receptor set was obtained from a man between 50 and 75 years old who received an inactivated influenza vaccine. Each CDR3 is given with its conserved first and last residue. Fields, in order: V gene, D gene, clone size, J gene, CDR3 DNA, CDR3 protein. A D gene is named only where the DNA matches it firmly. Some rows have no size entry. The others give once, few or many, or a class for an expanded clone.

V gene: TRBV9
D gene: -
clone size: few
J gene: TRBJ2-7
CDR3 DNA: TGTGCCAGCAGCGTAGGGGCAGGGGCGTTGCATTACGAGCAGTACTTC
CDR3 protein: CASSVGAGALHYEQYF

V gene: TRBV13
D gene: -
clone size: few
J gene: TRBJ1-1
CDR3 DNA: TGTGCCAGCAGCTTAGGAATTAACAGGAACACTGAAGCTTTCTTT
CDR3 protein: CASSLGINRNTEAFF

V gene: TRBV12-3/TRBV12-4
D gene: -
clone size: many
J gene: TRBJ2-2
CDR3 DNA: TGTGCCAGCAGTTTTAGTCAGGGAACCGGGGAGCTGTTTTTT
CDR3 protein: CASSFSQGTGELFF

V gene: TRBV25-1
D gene: -
clone size: few
J gene: TRBJ2-2
CDR3 DNA: TGTGCCAGCAAGAAGGCCTACACCGGGGAGCTGTTTTTT
CDR3 protein: CASKKAYTGELFF

V gene: TRBV29-1
D gene: TRBD2
clone size: few
J gene: TRBJ2-7
CDR3 DNA: TGCAGCGTTGTGGGGGGGTACGAGCAGTACTTC
CDR3 protein: CSVVGGYEQYF

V gene: TRBV11-1
D gene: -
clone size: -
J gene: TRBJ2-1
CDR3 DNA: TGTGCCAGCAGCTCCTCCCAGTTAAGAGGAGGCGGCGGGTACAATGAGCAGTTCTTC
CDR3 protein: CASSSSQLRGGGGYNEQFF

V gene: TRBV5-6
D gene: -
clone size: -
J gene: TRBJ1-1
CDR3 DNA: TGTGCCAGCAGCTCGTCGGGAGGGAACACTGAAGCTTTCTTT
CDR3 protein: CASSSSGGNTEAFF

V gene: TRBV6-5
D gene: -
clone size: many
J gene: TRBJ2-2
CDR3 DNA: TGTGCCAGCAGTTACTCAGCCGGGGAGCTGTTTTTT
CDR3 protein: CASSYSAGELFF

V gene: TRBV5-5
D gene: TRBD2
clone size: many
J gene: TRBJ2-5
CDR3 DNA: TGTGCCAGCAGCCAGAGCGGACTAGCGGGAGAGACCCAGTACTTC
CDR3 protein: CASSQSGLAGETQYF

V gene: TRBV10-3
D gene: -
clone size: many
J gene: TRBJ2-1
CDR3 DNA: TGTGCCATCAGTGAGGACAGGCCGGCGGTCTTC
CDR3 protein: CAISEDRPAVF

V gene: TRBV29-1
D gene: -
clone size: many
J gene: TRBJ2-3
CDR3 DNA: TGCAGCGTTGGAGACAGGAGCACAGATACGCAGTATTTT
CDR3 protein: CSVGDRSTDTQYF

V gene: TRBV12-3/TRBV12-4
D gene: -
clone size: few
J gene: TRBJ2-7
CDR3 DNA: TGTGCCAGCAGTTCACAGGGAGGTCTCGAGCAGTACTTC
CDR3 protein: CASSSQGGLEQYF

V gene: TRBV10-3
D gene: TRBD1
clone size: -
J gene: TRBJ1-1
CDR3 DNA: TGTGCCACCTCCCCGGGACAGGAGAACACTGAAGCTTTCTTT
CDR3 protein: CATSPGQENTEAFF

V gene: TRBV20-1
D gene: -
clone size: few
J gene: TRBJ2-3
CDR3 DNA: TGCAGTCCTGCTGCAGATACGCAGTATTTT
CDR3 protein: CSPAADTQYF

V gene: TRBV27
D gene: -
clone size: many
J gene: TRBJ2-3
CDR3 DNA: TGTGCCAGGACCTTGAGGCGCAAGAGCACAGATACGCAGTATTTT
CDR3 protein: CARTLRRKSTDTQYF

V gene: TRBV20-1
D gene: -
clone size: many
J gene: TRBJ2-7
CDR3 DNA: TGCAGTGTCCCCCTCGGGTACGAGCAGTACTTC
CDR3 protein: CSVPLGYEQYF

V gene: TRBV3-1
D gene: -
clone size: many
J gene: TRBJ1-2
CDR3 DNA: TGTGCCAGCAGCCAGAAGACCTATGGCTACACCTTC
CDR3 protein: CASSQKTYGYTF

V gene: TRBV5-1
D gene: -
clone size: few
J gene: TRBJ2-7
CDR3 DNA: TGCGCCAGCAGCTTGGTGCAGGGAACCTACGAGCAGTACTTC
CDR3 protein: CASSLVQGTYEQYF

V gene: TRBV7-2
D gene: -
clone size: few
J gene: TRBJ2-7
CDR3 DNA: TGTGCCAGCAGCTTAGTGACAGGGAGGGCCTACGAGCAGTACTTC
CDR3 protein: CASSLVTGRAYEQYF

V gene: TRBV3-1
D gene: -
clone size: -
J gene: TRBJ2-5
CDR3 DNA: TGTGCCAGCAGCCAAGACCTTACCCTGTACTTC
CDR3 protein: CASSQDLTLYF

V gene: TRBV12-3/TRBV12-4
D gene: TRBD2
clone size: -
J gene: TRBJ2-3
CDR3 DNA: TGTGCCAGCAGTAGGCAACCGGGACTAGCGGGCAATACGCAGTATTTT
CDR3 protein: CASSRQPGLAGNTQYF

V gene: TRBV10-3
D gene: -
clone size: -
J gene: TRBJ2-2
CDR3 DNA: -
CDR3 protein: CAISEVAGGNTGEPFF

V gene: TRBV4-3
D gene: -
clone size: many
J gene: TRBJ1-1
CDR3 DNA: TGCGCCAGCAGCCGGATCGGACAGTCGAACACTGAAGCTTTCTTT
CDR3 protein: CASSRIGQSNTEAFF

V gene: TRBV24-1
D gene: TRBD1
clone size: many
J gene: TRBJ2-3
CDR3 DNA: TGTGCCACCAGTTCAGGGGGCTTCAGCACAGATACGCAGTATTTT
CDR3 protein: CATSSGGFSTDTQYF

V gene: TRBV30
D gene: -
clone size: few
J gene: TRBJ2-3
CDR3 DNA: TGTGCCTGGAGACCAATCACAGATACGCAGTATTTT
CDR3 protein: CAWRPITDTQYF

V gene: TRBV5-1
D gene: TRBD1
clone size: few
J gene: TRBJ2-5
CDR3 DNA: TGCGCCAGCCGCCCAGGGGGATCCCAAGAGACCCAGTACTTC
CDR3 protein: CASRPGGSQETQYF

V gene: TRBV6-1
D gene: TRBD1
clone size: -
J gene: TRBJ2-2
CDR3 DNA: TGTGCCAGCAGTATTAACAGGGGTTCCACCGGGGAGCTGTTTTTT
CDR3 protein: CASSINRGSTGELFF

V gene: TRBV5-1
D gene: -
clone size: -
J gene: TRBJ2-1
CDR3 DNA: TGCGCCAGCAGCCTCCAAGATCGGGAGCAGTTCTTC
CDR3 protein: CASSLQDREQFF

V gene: TRBV5-1
D gene: TRBD1
clone size: many
J gene: TRBJ2-7
CDR3 DNA: TGCGCCAGCAGCACAGGGACAGCCTACGAGCAGTACTTC
CDR3 protein: CASSTGTAYEQYF

V gene: TRBV11-1
D gene: -
clone size: -
J gene: TRBJ2-3
CDR3 DNA: TGTGCCAGCAGCTTAGTAAGGGGCCAGGGGAGTCCCACAGATACGCAGTATTTT
CDR3 protein: CASSLVRGQGSPTDTQYF

V gene: TRBV7-2
D gene: -
clone size: many
J gene: TRBJ2-7
CDR3 DNA: TGTGCCAGCAGCTCCATAGGTCGGGGGTACGAGCAGTACTTC
CDR3 protein: CASSSIGRGYEQYF

V gene: TRBV28
D gene: -
clone size: few
J gene: TRBJ2-7
CDR3 DNA: TGTGCCAGCAGTCGCCACCCAGGACGGCTCTCCTACGAGCAGTACTTC
CDR3 protein: CASSRHPGRLSYEQYF

V gene: TRBV4-3
D gene: -
clone size: many
J gene: TRBJ1-5
CDR3 DNA: TGCGCCAGCAGCCAAGAGGGGGGTAGCAATCAGCCCCAGCATTTT
CDR3 protein: CASSQEGGSNQPQHF

V gene: TRBV6-2/TRBV6-3
D gene: -
clone size: -
J gene: TRBJ2-1
CDR3 DNA: TGTGCCAGCAGTTATGCCTTAGGGGCTGAGCAGTTCTTC
CDR3 protein: CASSYALGAEQFF

V gene: TRBV5-6
D gene: -
clone size: -
J gene: TRBJ1-1
CDR3 DNA: TGTGCCAGCAGCTTGCCTTTGGGGTGGGGGAACACTGAAGCTTTCTTT
CDR3 protein: CASSLPLGWGNTEAFF